Given below is one T cell receptor (beta chain) in context. Using immunoSEQ multiplex PCR, the repertoire was profiled, and TCRdb retains in-frame clones only, with some absent. The repertoire includes 24,000 or so clones, approximately 90% of them detected once, and under 15% sits in the top ten. This specimen comes from a study of control samples from healthy donors and cancer patients. The CDR3 length is 16 residues. Germline V gene sequence: CDR1 MNHEY, CDR2 SMNVEV (reference sequence). Trimming stripped 2 bases from V and 2 bases from J, with 14 bases between. The sequenced material came from PBMCs. This chain uses TRBV27 with TRBJ2-3; perhaps TRBD2 as D (6 bases). The receptor's source is a man aged 50-60 years with lung cancer. The CDR3 region has the DNA TGTGCCAGCAGTTTACTAGCGCCGGAAAACACAGATACGCAGTATTTT. Protein product: CASSLLAPENTDTQYF.